One sample yielded the 14 T cell receptor beta chains listed below, sequenced in a study of early T cells in non-severe SARS-CoV-2 infection. TCRdb re-analysed the 5' RACE reads in MiXCR, keeping a single row per CDR3 protein. Of tens of thousands of distinct CDR3 sequences listed, roughly 13% are singletons. Material: whole blood. The receptors here all came from an adult who was a healthcare worker with PCR-confirmed SARS-CoV-2 infection or an uninfected control (not recorded which).

At least ten counts were recorded for this clonotype. At one of its ends the junction is not consistent with the germline gene, which may arise from a read error. The V and J genes are TRBV7-7 and TRBJ1-3; D is uncertain. Germline assignment: CDR1 SSHAT and CDR2 FNYEAQ (reference sequence). The CDR3 contains 13 residues. The CDR3 is CASSLDTGNTIYF. CDR3 nucleotides: TGTGCTAGCAGCTTAGATACGGGAAACACCATATATTTT.

This clonotype was seen only a few times. The CDR3 loop reads CASSPRGQDSYEQYF. DNA for the CDR3: TGTGCCAGCTCACCAAGGGGACAGGACTCCTACGAGCAGTACTTC. The chain employs TRBV18 and TRBJ2-7, with 8 bases fitting TRBD1. Germline V gives CDR1 KGHSH, CDR2 LQKENI. The CDR3 spans 15 residues. Unmatched junction bases numbered 3, after V lost 2 bases and J lost 0 bases.

The V gene is TRBV29-1, the J gene TRBJ1-1; 7 positions agree with TRBD1. This CDR3 spans 12 amino acids. Germline CDR1 SQVTM, CDR2 ANQGSEA. Trimming removed 5 bases from V and 5 bases from J; junction bases left unmatched: 5. The CDR3 DNA is TGCAGCGTTACCAGGGGGGGGACTGAAGCTTTCTTT. It specifies CSVTRGGTEAFF.

This rearrangement joins TRBV28 to TRBJ1-2; D possibly corresponds to TRBD1 (6 bases). The V gene lost 6 bases and the J gene lost 1 base, with 12 bases spanning the gap. Germline values: CDR1 MDHEN, CDR2 SYDVKM. The CDR3 covers 14 residues. CDR3 in DNA: TGTGCCAGCAGCCTAACAGGGAGTAACTATGGCTACACCTTC. It is translated as CASSLTGSNYGYTF.

Relative to its sample, this clonotype is medium-sized (0.01 to 0.1%). This chain links TRBV19 with TRBJ1-5, with a possible D match to TRBD1 (5 bases). Germline CDR1 LNHDA, CDR2 SQIVND (reference sequence). CDR3 length equals 15 residues. Trimming removed 2 bases from V and 2 bases from J, with 10 bases in between. The CDR3 DNA follows: TGTGCCAGTAGTATAAACCAACAGGGCAATCAGCCCCAGCATTTT. This codes for CASSINQQGNQPQHF.

V and J are TRBV28 and TRBJ2-2, with TRBD1 matching 8 bases. The CDR3 covers 15 residues. In germline, CDR1 is MDHEN, CDR2 SYDVKM. Germline trimming cut 5 bases from V and 7 bases from J; bases unmatched to any gene: 9. CDR3 region: CASSLSGTGYGELFF. DNA of the CDR3: TGTGCCAGCAGTCTATCCGGGACAGGCTACGGGGAGCTGTTTTTT.

This clonotype has more than one count but fewer than ten. The chain has TRBV12-3 or TRBV12-4 and TRBJ2-5; tentatively, D is TRBD1 (5 bases). V shed 1 base and J shed 3 bases, with 12 bases lying between them. The CDR3 has 15 residues. This CDR3 is CASSLGWQGEETQYF. The CDR3 DNA is TGTGCCAGCAGTTTAGGATGGCAGGGTGAAGAGACCCAGTACTTC.

In this sample, this clonotype turned up a few times. V is TRBV6-2 or TRBV6-3 and J is TRBJ2-7, with D possibly being TRBD1 (7 bases). Germline values: CDR1 MNHEY, CDR2 SVGEGT. V lost 8 bases, J lost 3 bases, and 11 bases lay in between. CDR3 size: 12 residues. CDR3 coding DNA: TGTGCCAGCGCGGGACAGTACTACGAGCAGTACTTC. This gives the protein CASAGQYYEQYF.

This clonotype was counted many times. V is TRBV7-9 and J is TRBJ2-3, with a tentative D call TRBD1 (6 bases). Germline V gives CDR1 SEHNR, CDR2 FQNEAQ (reference sequence). The germline V and J ends were trimmed by 1 base and 0 bases, with 8 bases remaining between them. This CDR3 region has 15 residues. The CDR3 nucleotides are TGTGCCAGCAGCTTAGGGCAGGGGAGCACAGATACGCAGTATTTT. It translates to CASSLGQGSTDTQYF.

In this sample, this clonotype turned up many times. The gene calls are TRBV4-2 and TRBJ2-3; 12 nucleotides agree with TRBD2. V dropped 0 bases and J dropped 6; count of bases not matched to a gene: 13. This CDR3 has 19 amino acids. Germline CDR1 LGHNA, CDR2 YNFKEQ. CDR3 sequence reads: CASSQDVLAGGVSGDTQYF. CDR3 sequence (DNA): TGTGCCAGCAGCCAAGACGTACTAGCGGGGGGCGTTTCCGGGGATACGCAGTATTTT.

Only a few counts were recorded for this clonotype. The V call is TRBV19, the J call TRBJ1-5; a possible D gene is TRBD1 (5 bases). V lost 9 bases to trimming and J lost 4 bases, with 10 bases between them. Germline assignment: CDR1 LNHDA and CDR2 SQIVND (reference sequence). This CDR3 region has 12 residues. The CDR3 bases are TGTGCCAGCACGCAGGGTAATCAGCCCCAGCATTTT. This gives the protein CASTQGNQPQHF. Full variable domain (remainder filled in from reference TRBV19 and TRBJ1-5): DGGITQSPKYLFRKEGQNVTLSCEQNLNHDAMYWYRQDPGQGLRLIYYSQIVNDFQKGDIAEGYSVSREKKESFPLTVTSAQKNPTAFYLCASTQGNQPQHFGDGTRLSIL.

This clonotype showed up just a few times. V and J are TRBV6-2 or TRBV6-3 and TRBJ2-3; TRBD2 is a possible D gene (5 bases). Trimming left V 6 bases short and J 5 bases short, with 9 bases between. CDR1 is MNHEY and CDR2 is SVGEGT in the germline V gene. The CDR3 length is 12 residues. The CDR3 coding sequence is TGTGCCAGCAGCAGGACTGTAGATACGCAGTATTTT. This sequence encodes CASSRTVDTQYF.

The J gene is TRBJ1-2, the V gene TRBV12-3 or TRBV12-4, with D perhaps TRBD1 (5 bases). V lost 4 bases, J lost 4 bases, and 7 bases lay in between. The CDR3 length is 12 residues. CDR3 coding DNA: TGTGCCAGCAGTTCGACAGCCTATGGCTACACCTTC. Its translation: CASSSTAYGYTF.

The chain employs TRBV29-1 and TRBJ1-1; D is possibly TRBD1 (5 bases). Germline loops: CDR1 SQVTM, CDR2 ANQGSEA. The CDR3 consists of 11 residues. V shed 7 bases and J shed 4 bases, with 10 bases lying between them. The CDR3 reads CSGLGVTEAFF. CDR3 sequence (DNA): TGCAGCGGGCTAGGGGTCACTGAAGCTTTCTTT.